The 20 T cell receptor beta chains reported below all come from one sample, sequenced in a study of CD8 T cells in ankylosing spondylitis. TCRdb ran MiXCR on the 5' RACE reads and lists one entry per CDR3 protein. The sample holds some 150,000 distinct CDR3 sequences; approximately 44% are singletons and the top ten take roughly 15%. Sequences were obtained from synovial fluid, either unsorted or a sorted T cell fraction (not recorded which). Receptors were obtained from a male donor with ankylosing spondylitis.

The gene calls are TRBV18 and TRBJ1-1; D uncertain. Germline CDR1 is KGHSH and CDR2 is LQKENI. V lost 1 base, J lost 8 bases, and 14 bases lay in between. The CDR3 runs to 14 residues. The CDR3 nucleotides are TGTGCCAGCTCACCACTCGGGCCTCGAGTCGAAGCTTTCTTT. Its translation is CASSPLGPRVEAFF.

This clonotype has at least ten counts. The rearrangement links TRBV10-3 to TRBJ2-7; possibly TRBD1 for D (5 bases). With 7 bases removed from V and 1 base from J, the gap between germline ends came to 11 bases. CDR3 length: 13 amino acids. Germline loops: CDR1 ENHRY, CDR2 SYGVKD. The CDR3 nucleotides are TGTGCCATCATGGAGCAGGGATCCTACGAGCAGTACTTC. It codes for CAIMEQGSYEQYF.

This clonotype has a handful of counts. Written as DNA, the CDR3 is TGTGCCAGCATCGGGCTCATGAACACTGAAGCTTTCTTT. It translates to CASIGLMNTEAFF. The chain has TRBV6-1 and TRBJ1-1, with D uncertain. Trimming removed 7 bases from V and 0 bases from J, with 9 bases in between. CDR3 length: 13 residues. Per germline, CDR1 MNHNS and CDR2 SASEGT.

This chain connects TRBV5-4 to TRBJ1-5; D ambiguous. The CDR3 length is 15 residues. The germline V and J ends were trimmed by 0 bases and 0 bases, with 7 bases remaining between them. Germline V gives CDR1 SGHNT, CDR2 YYREEE (reference sequence). The CDR3 DNA reads as TGTGCCAGCAGCTTGGGGCCTTATAGCAATCAGCCCCAGCATTTT. Translating it yields CASSLGPYSNQPQHF. Looking up the rest from reference TRBV5-4 and TRBJ1-5 gives the full variable domain: ETGVTQSPTHLIKTRGQQVTLRCSSQSGHNTVSWYQQALGQGPQFIFQYYREEENGRGNFPPRFSGLQFPNYSSELNVNALELDDSALYLCASSLGPYSNQPQHFGDGTRLSIL.

This chain uses TRBV12-3 or TRBV12-4 with TRBJ2-7; no definite D call. CDR3 size: 12 residues. The V end lost 2 bases, the J end lost 4 bases, and 6 bases lay between the germline ends. CDR3 nucleotides: TGTGCCAGCAGTTTAAACGGGTACGAGCAGTACTTC. This gives the protein CASSLNGYEQYF.

This rearrangement joins TRBV5-1 to TRBJ1-1; D not certain. The germline CDR1 and CDR2 sequences are SGHRS and YFSETQ. V gave up 0 bases and J gave up 2 bases, with 8 bases separating them. The CDR3 consists of 14 residues. In DNA form, the CDR3 reads TGCGCCAGCAGCTTGGAGGGCAGTAACACTGAAGCTTTCTTT. As protein: CASSLEGSNTEAFF.

This chain connects TRBV25-1 to TRBJ2-1, with D possibly matching TRBD2 (6 bases). Trimming stripped 5 bases from V and 4 bases from J, with 12 bases between. The germline V gene has CDR1 MGHDK and CDR2 SYGVNS. CDR3 size: 14 residues. In DNA, the CDR3 is TGTGCCAGCAGTTGGGAGGTCGGGTACAATGAGCAGTTCTTC. Translating it yields CASSWEVGYNEQFF.

The rearrangement uses TRBV7-2 and TRBJ2-7, with 11 bases that match TRBD2. Germline trimming cut 2 bases from V and 4 bases from J; bases unmatched to any gene: 4. The V gene's germline CDR1 is SGHTA and CDR2 FQGNSA. The CDR3 has 15 residues. The CDR3 sequence is CASSLLAGGWYEQYF. The DNA of the CDR3 is TGTGCCAGCAGCTTACTAGCGGGAGGTTGGTACGAGCAGTACTTC.

The chain joins TRBV15 to TRBJ2-7, with D perhaps matching TRBD1 or TRBD2 (6 bases each). CDR1 and CDR2 (germline): LNHNV, YYDKDF (reference sequence). CDR3 size: 14 residues. V lost 1 base and J 5 bases, leaving 12 bases between the germline ends. The CDR3 region has the DNA TGTGCCACCAGCAGAGGCGGGAAGGGGGACGAGCAGTACTTC. Translation: CATSRGGKGDEQYF.

V is TRBV7-9 and J is TRBJ2-3, with 15 bases fitting TRBD2. Germline-derived CDR1 and CDR2 are SEHNR and FQNEAQ (reference sequence). With V trimmed by 1 base and J by 2 bases, 1 base remained unmatched. CDR3 length: 17 amino acids. Here the CDR3 reads CASSLGTSGGATDTQYF. The DNA for the CDR3 is TGTGCCAGCAGCTTAGGGACTAGCGGGGGGGCCACAGATACGCAGTATTTT.

Comment on this clonotype: The junction shows a germline mismatch at one end, possibly a read error. This rearrangement joins TRBV6-2 or TRBV6-3 to TRBJ2-5; D is possibly TRBD1 or TRBD2 (5 bases each). Germline V CDR1 and CDR2: MNHEY, SVGEGT. The CDR3 covers 12 residues. CDR3 coding DNA: TGTGCCAGCAGTCAGGGACCGGAGACCCAATACTTC. Protein sequence: CASSQGPETQYF.

The chain uses TRBV11-1 and TRBJ1-2, with TRBD1 matching 9 bases. Germline CDR1 is SGHAT and CDR2 is FQDESV (reference sequence). J was trimmed by 3 bases and V by 6 bases; bases with no gene match: 26. The CDR3 runs 21 residues. CDR3 protein: CASRPAIGQGFVFPKYYGYTF. The DNA for the CDR3 is TGTGCCAGCAGACCAGCAATAGGACAGGGGTTTGTTTTCCCAAAATACTATGGCTACACCTTC.

The rearrangement links TRBV6-2 or TRBV6-3 to TRBJ1-2; 8 positions agree with TRBD1. This CDR3 is built from 16 residues. V dropped 1 base and J dropped 2; count of bases not matched to a gene: 6. CDR1 is MNHEY and CDR2 is SVGEGT in the germline V gene. The CDR3 nucleotides read TGTGCCAGCAGTTACTTCCCGGGACAGGAGAACTATGGCTACACCTTC. This gives the protein CASSYFPGQENYGYTF.

This clonotype has only one observation. V usage is TRBV28 and J usage is TRBJ2-1; 13 positions match TRBD2. V shed 2 bases, J shed 7 bases, and the junction held 2 bases outside the gene matches. The CDR3 loop spans 15 amino acids. Germline CDR1 MDHEN, CDR2 SYDVKM. CDR3 sequence: CASSLTSGRGNEQFF. The CDR3 nucleotides are TGTGCCAGCAGTTTAACTAGCGGGAGGGGGAATGAGCAGTTCTTC.

This clonotype was detected many times. Here the CDR3 DNA reads TGCAGCGTTTCGGGGGATTTCTCCGGGGAGCTGTTTTTT. Translating gives CSVSGDFSGELFF. This chain joins TRBV29-1 and TRBJ2-2, with D possibly being TRBD2 (6 bases). In germline, CDR1 is SQVTM, CDR2 ANQGSEA. The CDR3 is made up of 13 amino acids. Trimming stripped 5 bases from V and 6 bases from J, with 13 bases between.

The chain recombines TRBV5-1 with TRBJ2-4, with TRBD1 identical over 8 bases. There are 18 residues in the CDR3. Trimming removed 0 bases from V and 0 bases from J; junction bases left unmatched: 8. Germline loops: CDR1 SGHRS, CDR2 YFSETQ. In DNA, the CDR3 is TGCGCCAGCAGCTTGGCCGGGACAGGACTTCAAGCCAAAAACATTCAGTACTTC. Protein sequence: CASSLAGTGLQAKNIQYF.

V usage is TRBV15 and J usage is TRBJ1-4; TRBD1 matches at 8 bases. The CDR3 runs 15 residues. V lost 4 bases and J lost 3; bases outside the gene matches: 4. Looked up from germline, CDR1 is LNHNV and CDR2 is YYDKDF (reference sequence). This chain's CDR3 is CATSTQGAPNEKLFF. CDR3 in DNA: TGTGCCACCAGCACCCAGGGGGCCCCTAATGAAAAACTGTTTTTT.

The chain has TRBV7-9 and TRBJ2-3; TRBD2 matches at 10 bases. V shed 5 bases and J 6 bases; nucleotides not matched to a gene: 14. This CDR3 is built from 17 residues. In germline, CDR1 is SEHNR, CDR2 FQNEAQ (reference sequence). CDR3 coding DNA: TGTGCCAGCAGCCCGGTTGGTGAGCGGGGGGGATTGGATACGCAGTATTTT. This codes for CASSPVGERGGLDTQYF.

V gene TRBV6-1 combines with J gene TRBJ1-4, with a tentative D call TRBD1 (5 bases). CDR1 is MNHNS and CDR2 is SASEGT in the germline V gene. CDR3 size: 15 residues. The V end was cut by 6 bases, the J end by 8 bases, with 19 bases between. CDR3 coding DNA: TGTGCCAGCAGCCCCCGAGCATCAGGGCGGGAAAAACTGTTTTTT. Amino acids: CASSPRASGREKLFF.

Only a few counts were recorded for this clonotype. The V call is TRBV27, the J call TRBJ2-7; 11 nucleotides line up with TRBD1. There are 15 residues in the CDR3. Germline lookup yields CDR1 MNHEY and CDR2 SMNVEV (reference sequence). The V and J ends lost 4 bases and 6 bases, in that order; junction bases with no gene match: 8. This chain's CDR3 is CASSYFGQGATEQYF. DNA of the CDR3: TGTGCCAGCAGTTATTTCGGACAGGGGGCGACCGAGCAGTACTTC.